This paragraph covers one TCR beta chain sequence. These data originate in a study of cytomegalovirus exposure and HLA in healthy donors. Primers for the PCR totalled 60 Vbeta and 13 Jbeta. Assay used: immunoSEQ multiplex PCR; TCRdb lists only in-frame clones, some missing. The sample shows 150,000 to 200,000 clones, around a tenth of them seen only once. CDR3 size: 15 residues. Trimming took off 6 bases at V and 5 bases at J, with 17 bases between the two ends. CDR1 is MNHEY, CDR2 SVGAGI, per germline. The chain employs TRBV6-5 and TRBJ1-5; perhaps TRBD1 as D (6 bases). The sample consisted of PBMCs. The sequence came from a woman aged 25 to 39 in good health and CMV-seropositive. This CDR3 reads CASSRRQDGDQPQHF. For the CDR3, the DNA is TGTGCCAGCAGCCGGCGACAGGACGGGGATCAGCCCCAGCATTTT.